These 23 T cell receptor beta chains originate from one sample sequenced in a study of technical replicates of blood from a few donors (dated by TCRdb to about 2017). Library construction relied on the immunoSEQ multiplex PCR assay. TCRdb retrieved this table from immuneACCESS and kept in-frame rearrangements only. Not all clones are present; in checked studies, unresolved V genes account for under half, and no reason is known for the remainder. The sample table records over 50,000 clones; 93% of these occur just once. The top ten constitute about 4% of the sample. The sequencing sample was made of PBMCs. Receptors originate from a human donor in good health. Some clones in this sample may be carry-over from other donors' samples.

A remark on this clone: One junction end does not reproduce the germline sequence, and a read error may be involved. The rearrangement uses TRBV6-1 and TRBJ1-4; 7 bases agree with TRBD1. CDR1 and CDR2 (germline): MNHNS, SASEGT. The CDR3 sequence is 15 residues long. CDR3 nucleotide sequence: TGTGCCAGCAGCACTGGACAGGAGACTATTGAAAAACTGTTTTTT. Protein product: CASSTGQETIEKLFF.

The rearrangement joins TRBV5-1 to TRBJ2-7, with D possibly being TRBD2 (7 bases). The germline V gene encodes CDR1 SGHRS and CDR2 YFSETQ. CDR3 length equals 17 residues. V lost 1 base to trimming and J lost 4 bases, with 21 bases between them. CDR3 loop: CASSLSFRGAAEYEQYF. Here the CDR3 DNA reads TGCGCCAGCAGCTTGAGTTTTCGGGGGGCCGCTGAATACGAGCAGTACTTC.

The chain recombines TRBV7-9 with TRBJ2-5; 15 bases fit TRBD2. Per the germline V gene, CDR1 is SEHNR and CDR2 is FQNEAQ (reference sequence). Trimming at V came to 5 bases and at J to 5 bases, leaving 12 bases not matched to a gene. CDR3 length: 18 residues. CDR3 protein: CASSLGLAGGPVSETQYF. The CDR3 DNA is TGTGCCAGCAGCCTTGGACTAGCGGGAGGGCCCGTTAGTGAGACCCAGTACTTC.

A few counts support this clone. J is TRBJ2-7 and V is TRBV5-1; weak D call: TRBD1 (6 bases). The CDR3 is made up of 14 amino acids. The germline V gene encodes CDR1 SGHRS and CDR2 YFSETQ. Deletions cut 2 bases from V and 3 bases from J, with 12 bases between. The CDR3 here is CASSFGAGVYEQYF. The CDR3 DNA is TGCGCCAGCAGCTTCGGCGCAGGGGTCTACGAGCAGTACTTC.

This clone was recorded a few times. This sequence joins TRBV4-1 and TRBJ1-1; no clear D. V was clipped by 1 base and J by 3 bases, with 12 bases between them. The CDR3 is made up of 15 amino acids. Germline V lookup: CDR1 MGHRA, CDR2 YSYEKL. The CDR3 loop reads CASSQGRVGDTEAFF. As DNA, the CDR3 is TGCGCCAGCAGCCAAGGGAGGGTGGGAGACACTGAAGCTTTCTTT.

The genes are TRBV9 and TRBJ1-2, with 9 bases lining up with TRBD1. CDR1 is SGDLS, CDR2 YYNGEE, per germline. This CDR3 spans 15 amino acids. V trimming: 3 bases; J trimming: 5 bases; junction bases outside the gene matches: 8. CDR3 coding DNA: TGTGCCAGCAGCGGAACAGGACAGGGGATTTATGGCTACACCTTC. It translates to CASSGTGQGIYGYTF.

The chain has TRBV30 and TRBJ2-2, with D possibly TRBD1 on 6 matching bases. The CDR3 has 13 amino acids. Germline V gene lookup returns CDR1 GTSNPN and CDR2 SVGIG (reference sequence). V was cut by 4 bases and J by 4 bases, with 10 bases left in between. CDR3 protein: CAWTQGRTGELFF. CDR3 bases: TGTGCCTGGACTCAGGGGCGCACCGGGGAGCTGTTTTTT. Full variable domain (remainder filled in from reference TRBV30 and TRBJ2-2): SQTIHQWPATLVQPVGSPLSLECTVEGTSNPNLYWYRQAAGRGLQLLFYSVGIGQISSEVPQNLSASRPQDRQFILSSKKLLLSDSGFYLCAWTQGRTGELFFGEGSRLTVL.

The count of this clone is one. This chain joins TRBV7-2 and TRBJ1-2, with a tentative D call TRBD1 (6 bases). With 0 bases removed from V and 4 bases from J, the gap between germline ends came to 6 bases. There are 13 residues in the CDR3. CDR1 SGHTA and CDR2 FQGNSA come from the germline V gene. Here the CDR3 DNA reads TGTGCCAGCAGCTTAGCAGGGGGCTATGGCTACACCTTC. Translated, it gives CASSLAGGYGYTF. The full variable domain, with the rest looked up from reference TRBV7-2 and TRBJ1-2, is GAGVSQSPSNKVTEKGKDVELRCDPISGHTALYWYRQSLGQGLEFLIYFQGNSAPDKSGLPSDRFSAERTGGSVSTLTIQRTQQEDSAVYLCASSLAGGYGYTFGSGTRLTVV.

The gene calls are TRBV2 and TRBJ2-1; 9 bases line up with TRBD1. The CDR3 runs to 14 residues. The trim removed 4 bases at V and 5 bases at J, leaving 3 bases unmatched. Per germline, CDR1 SNHLY and CDR2 FYNNEI. The CDR3 DNA reads as TGTGCCAGCAGTGGACAGGGGGGCAACAATGAGCAGTTCTTC. Translation gives CASSGQGGNNEQFF.

The V and J genes are TRBV7-2 and TRBJ1-6; D is possibly TRBD1 (6 bases). CDR3 length: 17 amino acids. CDR1 is SGHTA, CDR2 FQGNSA, per germline. Trimming left V 0 bases short and J 4 bases short, with 13 bases between. Here the CDR3 DNA reads TGTGCCAGCAGCTTAGCGCTGGACAGCGTTTATAATTCACCCCTCCACTTT. This translates into CASSLALDSVYNSPLHF.

This chain joins TRBV7-2 and TRBJ2-5, with 8 bases matching TRBD2. V lost 6 bases, J lost 9 bases, and 12 bases stayed unmatched. The CDR3 runs to 14 residues. Germline CDR1 SGHTA, CDR2 FQGNSA. The CDR3 loop is CASSSLAVYVAQYF. For the CDR3, the DNA is TGTGCCAGCAGTTCACTAGCGGTATACGTGGCCCAGTACTTC.

V gene TRBV27 combines with J gene TRBJ1-6; 7 positions agree with TRBD1. Germline CDR1 is MNHEY and CDR2 is SMNVEV (reference sequence). The CDR3 contains 15 residues. J was trimmed by 3 bases and V by 5 bases; bases with no gene match: 4. DNA of the CDR3: TGTGCCAGCAGTAACAGACAGGGCTATAATTCACCCCTCCACTTT. Translated: CASSNRQGYNSPLHF.

The rearrangement joins TRBV7-8 to TRBJ1-2; TRBD1 agrees at 8 bases. Germline trimming cut 4 bases from V and 8 bases from J; bases unmatched to any gene: 15. The CDR3 sequence is 16 residues long. Germline loops: CDR1 SGHVS, CDR2 FQNEAQ. CDR3 sequence reads: CASSSGTGFGPRGYTF. Written as DNA, the CDR3 is TGTGCCAGCAGCTCCGGGACAGGTTTCGGGCCGCGCGGCTACACCTTC.

This chain joins TRBV7-8 and TRBJ2-6; 8 positions match TRBD2. The CDR3 is 18 amino acids. Trimming cost V 0 bases and J 1 base; bases outside gene matches: 5. CDR1 and CDR2 from the germline V gene are SGHVS and FQNEAQ. For the CDR3, the DNA is TGTGCCAGCAGCTTAGCGCCCGGCGGGGGGTCTGGGGCCAACGTCCTGACTTTC. Translation gives CASSLAPGGGSGANVLTF.

This clone appeared once. The V call is TRBV4-3, the J call TRBJ1-2; unclear D gene. From germline, CDR1 is LGHNA and CDR2 YSLEER. Trimming removed 5 bases from V and 8 bases from J, with 12 bases in between. This CDR3 is 12 amino acids long. The CDR3, as DNA: TGCGCCAGCAGCGAGGGAGAAAGAGGCTACACCTTC. Encoded protein: CASSEGERGYTF.

The chain links TRBV5-4 to TRBJ1-2, with 7 positions matching TRBD1. V lost 3 bases to trimming and J lost 2 bases; unmatched junction nucleotides: 13. Looked up from germline, CDR1 is SGHNT and CDR2 is YYREEE (reference sequence). The CDR3 runs to 17 residues. The DNA for the CDR3 is TGTGCCAGCAGCTCAGACGACAACAGGGGAAGGAACTATGGCTACACCTTC. This gives the protein CASSSDDNRGRNYGYTF.

V usage is TRBV7-9 and J usage is TRBJ2-2; 9 bases line up with TRBD2. The germline V gene has CDR1 SEHNR and CDR2 FQNEAQ (reference sequence). This CDR3 has 14 amino acids. Trimming cost V 5 bases and J 8 bases; bases outside gene matches: 6. The CDR3 coding sequence is TGTGCCAGCAGCCCCGGACTAGCGTCGGGGGAGCTGTTTTTT. Translation: CASSPGLASGELFF. Based on the CDR3 plus reference TRBV7-9 and TRBJ2-2, the full variable domain is DTGVSQNPRHKITKRGQNVTFRCDPISEHNRLYWYRQTLGQGPEFLTYFQNEAQLEKSRLLSDRFSAERPKGSFSTLEIQRTEQGDSAMYLCASSPGLASGELFFGEGSRLTVL.

The chain is built from TRBV30 and TRBJ1-2; D not certain. In germline, CDR1 is GTSNPN, CDR2 SVGIG (reference sequence). This CDR3 is built from 16 residues. Trimming took 4 bases from V and 9 from J, leaving 27 bases between them. DNA for the CDR3: TGTGCCTGGAACCGACGGGAAACGCCCGGCCTTTTGCGCTACACCTTC. Its translation is CAWNRRETPGLLRYTF.

V is TRBV7-9 and J is TRBJ1-2; TRBD1 might be the D (6 bases). Trimming took 1 base from V and 3 from J, leaving 18 bases between them. CDR1 and CDR2 (germline): SEHNR, FQNEAQ (reference sequence). The CDR3 consists of 17 residues. As DNA, the CDR3 is TGTGCCAGCAGCTTAGGAGCGGGACAAGAATTATACTATGGCTACACCTTC. This sequence encodes CASSLGAGQELYYGYTF.

The gene calls are TRBV18 and TRBJ2-1; D is possibly TRBD2 (6 bases). V shed 1 base and J shed 7 bases, with 17 bases lying between them. Per germline, CDR1 KGHSH and CDR2 LQKENI. The CDR3 covers 16 residues. The CDR3 here is CASSPQGLAVQNEQFF. The CDR3 coding sequence is TGTGCCAGCTCACCACAGGGGTTAGCGGTCCAGAATGAGCAGTTCTTC.

The chain's CDR3 is CASSMGGLSVYGYTF. CDR3 DNA: TGTGCCAGTAGTATGGGGGGGCTGTCTGTCTATGGCTACACCTTC. The V call is TRBV19, the J call TRBJ1-2; a possible D gene is TRBD1 (6 bases). The V end was cut by 3 bases, the J end by 4 bases, with 15 bases between. Germline loops: CDR1 LNHDA, CDR2 SQIVND (reference sequence). The CDR3 is 15 amino acids.

This chain joins TRBV9 and TRBJ2-4; a possible D gene is TRBD1 (5 bases). CDR3 length: 13 amino acids. Germline CDR1 is SGDLS and CDR2 is YYNGEE. Trimming took off 0 bases at V and 5 bases at J, with 6 bases between the two ends. The CDR3 loop reads CASSVGGQNIQYF. The CDR3 DNA follows: TGTGCCAGCAGCGTAGGGGGCCAAAACATTCAGTACTTC.

The chain recombines TRBV2 with TRBJ2-6; D remains ambiguous. This CDR3 spans 17 amino acids. Looked up from germline, CDR1 is SNHLY and CDR2 is FYNNEI. Trimming removed 3 bases at V and 0 bases at J, with 12 bases between. CDR3 protein: CASSDTYSLSGANVLTF. CDR3 bases: TGTGCCAGCAGTGATACCTACAGCCTCTCTGGGGCCAACGTCCTGACTTTC. Full variable domain (rest looked up from reference TRBV2 and TRBJ2-6): EPEVTQTPSHQVTQMGQEVILRCVPISNHLYFYWYRQILGQKVEFLVSFYNNEISEKSEIFDDQFSVERPDGSNFTLKIRSTKLEDSAMYFCASSDTYSLSGANVLTFGAGSRLTVL.